This T cell receptor (beta chain) was found in a study of T cell responses to AZD1222 COVID-19 vaccine. Findings and caveats of the study: Among those given AZD1222, only 5 to 7 were seropositive at baseline.

Notes on this clone: Antigen specificity is unknown.

The method was immunoSEQ multiplex PCR; TCRdb's version includes in-frame clones alone and lacks a portion of them. The sample records roughly 160,000 clones, 90% being singletons. The TCR was taken from an adult in good health. The material was peripheral blood, obtained on day 0 of AZD1222 vaccination.

CDR3 in DNA: TGTGCCAGCAGCTTAGACGCGCCTAGCTCCTACAATGAGCAGTTCTTC. Its translation is CASSLDAPSSYNEQFF. V and J are TRBV7-2 and TRBJ2-1; no reliable D call. Trimming removed 1 base at V and 0 bases at J, with 10 bases between. The CDR3 is 16 amino acids. Germline V gives CDR1 SGHTA, CDR2 FQGNSA.